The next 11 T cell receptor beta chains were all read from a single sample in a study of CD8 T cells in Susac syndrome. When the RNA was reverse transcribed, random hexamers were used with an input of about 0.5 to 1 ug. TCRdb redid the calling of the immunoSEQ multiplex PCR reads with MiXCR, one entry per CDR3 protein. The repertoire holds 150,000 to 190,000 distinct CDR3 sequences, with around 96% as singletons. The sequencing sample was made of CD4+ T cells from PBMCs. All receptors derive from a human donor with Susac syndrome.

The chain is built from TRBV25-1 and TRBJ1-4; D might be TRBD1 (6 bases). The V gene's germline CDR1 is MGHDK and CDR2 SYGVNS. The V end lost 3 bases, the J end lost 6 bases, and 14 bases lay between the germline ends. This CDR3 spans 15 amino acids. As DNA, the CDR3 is TGTGCCAGCAGTGACCCTCGACAGGCGGATGAAAAACTGTTTTTT. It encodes CASSDPRQADEKLFF.

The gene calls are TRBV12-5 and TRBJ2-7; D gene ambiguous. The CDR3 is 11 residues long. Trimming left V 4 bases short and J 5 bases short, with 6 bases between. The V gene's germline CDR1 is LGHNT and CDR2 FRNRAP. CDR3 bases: TGTGCTAGTGGTTCCCTAAACGAGCAGTACTTC. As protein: CASGSLNEQYF.

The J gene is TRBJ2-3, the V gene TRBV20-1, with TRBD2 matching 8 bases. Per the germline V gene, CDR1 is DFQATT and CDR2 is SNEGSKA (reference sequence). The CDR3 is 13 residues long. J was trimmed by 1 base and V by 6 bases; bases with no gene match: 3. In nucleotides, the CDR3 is TGCAGTGCAAAGACTAGCGGCACAGATACGCAGTATTTT. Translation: CSAKTSGTDTQYF.

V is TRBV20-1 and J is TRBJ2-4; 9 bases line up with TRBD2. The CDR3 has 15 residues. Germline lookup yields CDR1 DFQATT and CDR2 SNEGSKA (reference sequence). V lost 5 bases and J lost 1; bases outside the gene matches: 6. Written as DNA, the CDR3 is TGCAGTGCTGTCCGGGCGGGGGGGGCCAAAAACATTCAGTACTTC. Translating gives CSAVRAGGAKNIQYF.

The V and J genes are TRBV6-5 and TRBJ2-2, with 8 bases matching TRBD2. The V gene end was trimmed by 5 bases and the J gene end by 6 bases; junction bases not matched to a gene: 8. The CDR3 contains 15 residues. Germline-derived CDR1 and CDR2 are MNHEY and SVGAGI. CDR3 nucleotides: TGTGCCAGCAGTCGGGGACTAGTAGCCCCCGGGGAGCTGTTTTTT. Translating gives CASSRGLVAPGELFF.

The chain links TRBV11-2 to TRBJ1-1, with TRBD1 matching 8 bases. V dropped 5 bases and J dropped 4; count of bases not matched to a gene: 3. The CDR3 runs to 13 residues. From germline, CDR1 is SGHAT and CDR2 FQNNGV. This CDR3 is CASSAQGATEAFF. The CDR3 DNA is TGTGCCAGCAGCGCGCAGGGGGCCACTGAAGCTTTCTTT.

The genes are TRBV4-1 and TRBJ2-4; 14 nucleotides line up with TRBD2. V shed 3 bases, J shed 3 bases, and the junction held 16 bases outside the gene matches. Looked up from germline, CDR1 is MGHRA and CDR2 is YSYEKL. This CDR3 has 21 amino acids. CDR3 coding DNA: TGCGCCAGCAGCCAGGGAGACCCGGGACTAGCGGGGGCCCGCCGCAAAAACATTCAGTACTTC. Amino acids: CASSQGDPGLAGARRKNIQYF.

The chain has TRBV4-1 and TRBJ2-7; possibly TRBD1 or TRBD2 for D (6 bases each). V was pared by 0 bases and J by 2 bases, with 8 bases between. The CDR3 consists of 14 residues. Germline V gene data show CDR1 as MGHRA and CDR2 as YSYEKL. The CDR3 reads CASSQEGGTYEQYF. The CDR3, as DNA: TGCGCCAGCAGCCAAGAAGGGGGGACCTACGAGCAGTACTTC.

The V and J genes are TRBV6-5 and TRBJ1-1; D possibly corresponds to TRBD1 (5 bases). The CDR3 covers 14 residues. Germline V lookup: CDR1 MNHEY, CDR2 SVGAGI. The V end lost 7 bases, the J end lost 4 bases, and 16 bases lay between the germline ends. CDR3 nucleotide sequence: TGTGCCAGCACTAGGGCAGGGAGCAGCACTGAAGCTTTCTTT. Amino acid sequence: CASTRAGSSTEAFF.

The CDR3 DNA reads as TGTGCCAGCAGCGGACAGGGTAGCGAGCAGTACTTC. Translation gives CASSGQGSEQYF. The genes are TRBV9 and TRBJ2-7; 7 bases are shared with TRBD1. V lost 3 bases and J lost 6; bases outside the gene matches: 3. CDR1 and CDR2 (germline): SGDLS, YYNGEE. The CDR3 length is 12 residues.

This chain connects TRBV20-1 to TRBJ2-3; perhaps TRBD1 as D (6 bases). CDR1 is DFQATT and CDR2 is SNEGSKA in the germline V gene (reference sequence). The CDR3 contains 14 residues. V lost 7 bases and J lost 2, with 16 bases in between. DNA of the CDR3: TGCAGTGGGGGTTCGACAGGACCCACAGATACGCAGTATTTT. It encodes CSGGSTGPTDTQYF.